A single TCR beta chain is shown here with its context. Its specificity is unknown. These data belong to a study of blood T cells in healthy people across ages. Study-wide points: Higher diversity and more naive CD4+ cells were features of long-lived donors, compared to aged donors.

Through a sample-barcoded 5' primer and a J-beta primer mix, a second PCR was run for roughly 7 to 12 cycles. Using its own MiXCR run on the 5' RACE reads, TCRdb lists one record per CDR3 protein. Of roughly 730,000 distinct CDR3 sequences listed, approximately 53% were seen once; the top ten hold more than 25%. The CDR3 totals 14 residues. Trimming removed 2 bases from V and 5 bases from J, with 12 bases in between. The germline V gene has CDR1 MDHEN and CDR2 SYDVKM. The clonotype comes from a man aged 40-55 years in good health. V is TRBV28 and J is TRBJ2-5; D is perhaps TRBD1 (5 bases). The source material was blood. The CDR3 DNA reads TGTGCCAGCAGTTTAGTTCAGGGTCTGGAGACCCAGTACTTC. Residues: CASSLVQGLETQYF.